The clone carrying this T cell receptor beta chain was counted a few times. These data come from a study of blood T cell repertoires in COVID-19. Deletions cut 3 bases from V and 4 bases from J, with 19 bases between. This CDR3 region has 17 residues. Per the germline V gene, CDR1 is MNHEY and CDR2 is SMNVEV (reference sequence). Cohorts were based on clinical histories the participants reported. Profiled with immunoSEQ multiplex PCR; TCRdb holds only in-frame clones, not every one. Of 100,000 to 150,000 clones listed, around 80% are singletons. The receptor was isolated from a man in his forties or fifties with acute COVID-19. Source material: PBMCs or T cells enriched from blood (not recorded which). The chain employs TRBV27 and TRBJ2-1; the D is unclear. Here the CDR3 reads CASSFLRRGIHYNEQFF. The CDR3 bases are TGTGCCAGCAGTTTTCTCCGCCGAGGAATTCATTACAATGAGCAGTTCTTC.